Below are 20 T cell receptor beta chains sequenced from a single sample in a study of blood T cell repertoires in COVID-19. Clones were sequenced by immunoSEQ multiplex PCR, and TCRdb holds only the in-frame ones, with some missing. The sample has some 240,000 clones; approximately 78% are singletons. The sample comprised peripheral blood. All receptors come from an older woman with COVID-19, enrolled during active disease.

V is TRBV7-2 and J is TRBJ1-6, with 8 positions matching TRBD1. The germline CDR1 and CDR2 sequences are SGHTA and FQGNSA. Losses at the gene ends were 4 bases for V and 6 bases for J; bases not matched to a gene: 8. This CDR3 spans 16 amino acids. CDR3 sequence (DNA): TGTGCCAGCAGCTATAGCCCAGACAGGGGTAATTCACCCCTCCACTTT. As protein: CASSYSPDRGNSPLHF.

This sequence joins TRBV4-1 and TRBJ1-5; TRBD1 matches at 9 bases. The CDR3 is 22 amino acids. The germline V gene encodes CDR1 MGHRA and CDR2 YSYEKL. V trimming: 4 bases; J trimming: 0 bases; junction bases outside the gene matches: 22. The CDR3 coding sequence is TGCGCCAGCAGCCTATGCGGACAGGGGACGGCCGAGGGTTCCTATAGCAATCAGCCCCAGCATTTT. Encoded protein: CASSLCGQGTAEGSYSNQPQHF.

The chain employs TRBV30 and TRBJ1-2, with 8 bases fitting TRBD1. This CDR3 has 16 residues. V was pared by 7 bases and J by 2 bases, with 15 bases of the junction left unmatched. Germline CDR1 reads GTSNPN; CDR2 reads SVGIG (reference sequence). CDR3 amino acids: CAFSFRDRLRNYGYTF. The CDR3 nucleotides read TGTGCCTTCTCGTTCCGGGACAGGCTTCGAAACTATGGCTACACCTTC. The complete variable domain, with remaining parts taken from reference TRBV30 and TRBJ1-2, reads SQTIHQWPATLVQPVGSPLSLECTVEGTSNPNLYWYRQAAGRGLQLLFYSVGIGQISSEVPQNLSASRPQDRQFILSSKKLLLSDSGFYLCAFSFRDRLRNYGYTFGSGTRLTVV.

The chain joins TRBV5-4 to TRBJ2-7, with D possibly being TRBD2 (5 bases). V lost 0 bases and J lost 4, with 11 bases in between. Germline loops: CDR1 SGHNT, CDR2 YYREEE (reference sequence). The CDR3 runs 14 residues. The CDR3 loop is CASSLGRAAYEQYF. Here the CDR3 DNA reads TGTGCCAGCAGCTTGGGGCGGGCCGCATACGAGCAGTACTTC.

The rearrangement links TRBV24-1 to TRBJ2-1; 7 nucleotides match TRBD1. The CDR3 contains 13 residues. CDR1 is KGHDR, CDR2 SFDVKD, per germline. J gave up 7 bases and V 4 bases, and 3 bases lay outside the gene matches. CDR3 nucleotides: TGTGCCACCAGTGACTGGGACAGAAATGAGCAGTTCTTC. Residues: CATSDWDRNEQFF.

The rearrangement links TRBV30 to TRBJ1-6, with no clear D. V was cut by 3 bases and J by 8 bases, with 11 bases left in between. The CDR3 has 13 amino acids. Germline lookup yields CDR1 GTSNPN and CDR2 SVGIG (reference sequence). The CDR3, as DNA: TGTGCCTGGAGAGTGGTGAGGGATTCACCCCTCCACTTT. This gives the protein CAWRVVRDSPLHF. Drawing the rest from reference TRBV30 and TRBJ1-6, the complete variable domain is SQTIHQWPATLVQPVGSPLSLECTVEGTSNPNLYWYRQAAGRGLQLLFYSVGIGQISSEVPQNLSASRPQDRQFILSSKKLLLSDSGFYLCAWRVVRDSPLHFGNGTRLTVT.

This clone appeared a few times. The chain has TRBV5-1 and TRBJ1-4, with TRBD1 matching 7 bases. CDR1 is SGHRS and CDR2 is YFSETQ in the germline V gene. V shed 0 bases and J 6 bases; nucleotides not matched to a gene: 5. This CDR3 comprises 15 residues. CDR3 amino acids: CASSLEGQKYEKLFF. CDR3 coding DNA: TGCGCCAGCAGCTTGGAGGGACAGAAGTATGAAAAACTGTTTTTT. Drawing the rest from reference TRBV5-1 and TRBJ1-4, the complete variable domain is KAGVTQTPRYLIKTRGQQVTLSCSPISGHRSVSWYQQTPGQGLQFLFEYFSETQRNKGNFPGRFSGRQFSNSRSEMNVSTLELGDSALYLCASSLEGQKYEKLFFGSGTQLSVL.

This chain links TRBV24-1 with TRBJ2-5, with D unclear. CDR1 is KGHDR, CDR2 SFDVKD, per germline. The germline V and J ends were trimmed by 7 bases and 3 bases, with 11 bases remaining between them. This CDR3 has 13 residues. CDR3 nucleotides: TGTGCCACCAGCAACCCAAACAAAGAGACCCAGTACTTC. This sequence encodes CATSNPNKETQYF.

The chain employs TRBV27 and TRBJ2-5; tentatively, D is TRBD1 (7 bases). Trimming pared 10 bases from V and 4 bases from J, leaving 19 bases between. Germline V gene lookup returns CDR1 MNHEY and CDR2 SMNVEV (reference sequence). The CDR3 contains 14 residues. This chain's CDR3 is CATTSQGGRETQYF. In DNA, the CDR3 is TGTGCCACGACGTCGCAGGGGGGTAGAGAGACCCAGTACTTC.

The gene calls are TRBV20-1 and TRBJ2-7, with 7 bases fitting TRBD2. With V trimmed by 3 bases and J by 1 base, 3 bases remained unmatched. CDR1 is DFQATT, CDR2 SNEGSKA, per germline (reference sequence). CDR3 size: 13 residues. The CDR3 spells CSASGGRSYEQYF. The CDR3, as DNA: TGCAGTGCTAGTGGCGGGAGATCCTACGAGCAGTACTTC.

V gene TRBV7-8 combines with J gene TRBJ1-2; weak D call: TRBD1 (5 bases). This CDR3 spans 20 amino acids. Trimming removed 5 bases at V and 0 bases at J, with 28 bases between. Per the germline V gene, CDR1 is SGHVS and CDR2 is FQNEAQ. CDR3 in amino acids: CASSLPTMGPPKGSNYGYTF. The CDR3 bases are TGTGCCAGCAGCCTTCCTACCATGGGTCCCCCCAAGGGGTCTAACTATGGCTACACCTTC.

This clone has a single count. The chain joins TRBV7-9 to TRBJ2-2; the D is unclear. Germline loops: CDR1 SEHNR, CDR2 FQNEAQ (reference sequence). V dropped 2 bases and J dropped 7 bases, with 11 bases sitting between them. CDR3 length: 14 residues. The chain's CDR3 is CASSLSSLNGELFF. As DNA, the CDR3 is TGTGCCAGCAGCTTATCCAGTTTGAACGGGGAGCTGTTTTTT.

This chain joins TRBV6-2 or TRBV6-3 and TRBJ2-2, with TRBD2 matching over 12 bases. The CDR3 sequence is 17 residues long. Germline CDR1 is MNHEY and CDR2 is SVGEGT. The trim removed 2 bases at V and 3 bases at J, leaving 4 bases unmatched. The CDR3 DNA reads TGTGCCAGCAGTTACCCTAGCGGGAGGGCCCACACCGGGGAGCTGTTTTTT. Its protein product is CASSYPSGRAHTGELFF.

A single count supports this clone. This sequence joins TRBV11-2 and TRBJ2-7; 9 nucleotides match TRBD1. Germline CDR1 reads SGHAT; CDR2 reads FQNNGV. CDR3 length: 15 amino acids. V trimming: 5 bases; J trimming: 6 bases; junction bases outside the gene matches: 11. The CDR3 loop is CASSIDRGEWGEQYF. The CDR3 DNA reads TGTGCCAGCAGCATCGACAGGGGGGAGTGGGGCGAGCAGTACTTC.

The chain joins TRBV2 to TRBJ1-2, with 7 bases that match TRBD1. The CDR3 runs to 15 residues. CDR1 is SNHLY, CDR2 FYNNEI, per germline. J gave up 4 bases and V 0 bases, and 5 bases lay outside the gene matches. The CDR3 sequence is CASSEAEGTVYGYTF. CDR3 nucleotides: TGTGCCAGCAGTGAAGCGGAAGGGACAGTCTATGGCTACACCTTC.

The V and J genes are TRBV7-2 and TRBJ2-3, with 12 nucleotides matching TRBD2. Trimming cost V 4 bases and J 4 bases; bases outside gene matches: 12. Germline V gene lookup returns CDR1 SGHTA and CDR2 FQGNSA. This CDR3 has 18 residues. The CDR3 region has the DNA TGTGCCAGCAGCTCGACTAGCGGGAGCCTTTTACGTCCAGATACGCAGTATTTT. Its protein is CASSSTSGSLLRPDTQYF. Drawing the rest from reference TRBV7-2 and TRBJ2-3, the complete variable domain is GAGVSQSPSNKVTEKGKDVELRCDPISGHTALYWYRQSLGQGLEFLIYFQGNSAPDKSGLPSDRFSAERTGGSVSTLTIQRTQQEDSAVYLCASSSTSGSLLRPDTQYFGPGTRLTVL.

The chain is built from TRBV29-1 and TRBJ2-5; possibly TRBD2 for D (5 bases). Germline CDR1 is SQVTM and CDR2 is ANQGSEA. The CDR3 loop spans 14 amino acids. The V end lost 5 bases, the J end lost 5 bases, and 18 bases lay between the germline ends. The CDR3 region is CSVPEGLVGETQYF. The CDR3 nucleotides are TGCAGCGTTCCTGAGGGATTGGTTGGGGAGACCCAGTACTTC.

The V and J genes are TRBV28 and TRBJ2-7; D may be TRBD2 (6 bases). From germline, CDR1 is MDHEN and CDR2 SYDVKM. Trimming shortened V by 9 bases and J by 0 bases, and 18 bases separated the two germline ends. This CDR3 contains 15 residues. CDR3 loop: CASPPPGATSYEQYF. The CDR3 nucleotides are TGTGCCAGTCCGCCTCCGGGAGCGACCTCCTACGAGCAGTACTTC.

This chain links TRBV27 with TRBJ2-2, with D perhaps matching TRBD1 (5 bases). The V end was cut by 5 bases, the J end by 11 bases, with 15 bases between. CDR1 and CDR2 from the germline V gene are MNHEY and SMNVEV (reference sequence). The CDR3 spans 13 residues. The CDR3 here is CASSRMTVVELFF. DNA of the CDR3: TGTGCCAGCAGTCGGATGACAGTCGTAGAGCTGTTTTTT.

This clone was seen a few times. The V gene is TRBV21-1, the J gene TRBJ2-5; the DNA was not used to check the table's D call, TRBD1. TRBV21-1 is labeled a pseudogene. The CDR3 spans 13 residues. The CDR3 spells CASSLPPGQKMNF. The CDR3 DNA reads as TGTGCCAGCAGCCTACCCCCGGGACAGAAAATGAACTTC.